The entry below describes one T cell receptor beta chain. Its antigen has not been determined. Per-base qualities were not stored, and no clone one base away is much larger. The sample comes from a study of cytomegalovirus exposure and HLA in healthy donors (dated by TCRdb to 2016 to 2017). At the level of the whole study: According to an earlier analysis of 587 of the donors, some 180 million T cells yielded 100 million or so unique TCR beta sequences and about 300 Gb of sequence data. Roughly 300 gigabases of sequencing data and tens of millions of unique TCR sequences were included in an early release covering 550 to 800 HLA-typed donors. Of the approximately 370 genotyped donors, 70% to 90% were placed in the genetic ancestry cluster associated with self-reported Caucasian donors. The study was designed to test whether signatures of past pathogen exposure could be identified by cataloging public T cell receptors. The T cell repertoires of several hundred subjects were profiled by immunosequencing and related to cytomegalovirus serostatus. In addition to the first cohort of approximately 670 subjects, a separate validation cohort of over 90 different subjects was used. High-throughput TCR immunosequencing, statistical association of individual TCRs with disease status, and machine learning were combined to predict cytomegalovirus infection status. A later analysis re-analyzed previously published TCR beta repertoires from roughly 690 donors and added high-resolution HLA genotyping to study TCR occurrence patterns. The later analysis used no new phenotypic data to find candidate immune exposures, relying instead on TCR beta sequences and their occurrence across donors. An earlier analysis of around 580 of the donors used high-throughput TCR beta sequencing to judge whether each TCR beta V gene segment behaved as functional or pseudogenic. Alongside the repertoire data, information on donor age, sex, ethnicity and CMV serostatus was compiled. Genome-wide SNP genotypes for about 55% of the roughly 670 donors were used in a later genetic analysis, which treated that subset as a discovery cohort. All discovery cohort repertoires had been generated using a single sequencing platform. HLA typing included class I and class II loci at four-digit resolution. The number of donors typed differed by locus, with about 620-630 for A, B, C, DRB1 and DQB1, roughly 520 for DQA1, 600 to 610 for DPA1, and some 440 for DPB1. Four or five DR-DQ haplotypes were handled as single units for association and clustering because linkage in the cohort was strong. On average, 235,054 unique TCR beta nucleotide sequences were sequenced per donor among a few hundred genotyped donors of the cohort, with around 19% of those sequences being non-productive.

General study outcomes and caveats: A later analysis found that TCR association rates varied across HLA loci, with DRB1 alleles showing the most associated TCRs and HLA-C alleles the fewest. The classifier was reported to diagnose cytomegalovirus status with high specificity and sensitivity in both the original and validation cohorts. An earlier analysis of around 600 of the donors showed that most TCR beta V segments appeared in productive rearrangements either about 87% or about 30% of the time, which broadly matched IMGT annotations. The earlier analysis of 587 of the donors excluded 15 to 20 rarely observed V segments, including chromosome 9 orphons, because counts were too low. CMV serostatus was the only immune exposure information available for the cohort. Linkage disequilibrium might explain the correlated functional status among segregating V segments, but an unknown experimental factor could not be ruled out. In a later analysis, HLA-associated TCR beta chains showed more clonal expansion and lower generation probabilities than non-associated chains that were equally common. The 87-base-pair reads could not distinguish some IMGT-functional V segments, including TRBV6-2 and TRBV6-3, so those segments were excluded. Sequencing depth was assumed to be roughly uniform across donors in the presence/absence analyses, though that assumption may not hold. HLA typing was unavailable for some donors at each locus, so association tests used only the typed subset. In the study, around 160 TCR beta chains were listed as associated with cytomegalovirus. According to a later analysis, most CMV-associated TCR beta chains appeared to be HLA-restricted, and the HLA associations seemed to be driven largely by CMV exposure. While some public TCRs were present in many individuals, most TCR sequences turned up only very rarely across donors. When HLA alleles, especially DR and DQ, strongly co-occurred, attributing TCR associations to individual alleles was difficult. The authors suggested that the approach could potentially be extended to other disease states and immunological phenotypes. A group of highly shared sequence variants was considered likely to be a technical artifact of the sequencing pipeline. According to a later genetic analysis, donors in an Asian-associated ancestry cluster had fewer N-insertions in productive TCRs than the approximately 670-donor mean. In vitro tests confirmed that a few of the cytomegalovirus-associated TCR beta chains recognize cytomegalovirus antigens. Several of the top co-occurrence clusters appeared to be linked to parvovirus B19, influenza, CMV and Epstein-Barr virus, according to a later analysis. In this cohort, only TCR beta chains were sequenced, and detectable features were limited by the absence of alpha or paired-chain data. A later analysis associated about 17,000 TCR beta sequences with specific HLA alleles at a false discovery rate of 0.05. An association between a missense DCLRE1C variant and V-gene and J-gene trimming of TCR beta chains was found in a later genetic analysis and replicated in an independent cohort. A further reported finding was that TCR beta sequences accurately predicted the HLA-A and HLA-B alleles for most subjects in the first cohort.

In total, 666 healthy bone marrow donors made up the cohort. At the time of sampling, every cohort member was nominally healthy, though immune exposures that went unrecorded were likely present. The donor was CMV seronegative and was included in the group of a few hundred seronegative cohort members. Every donor gave a peripheral blood sample, and the peripheral blood mononuclear cells from that sample were used for TCR beta sequencing. Genomic DNA was extracted from the blood cell samples with the Qiagen DNeasy Blood Extraction Kit. Library construction relied on the immunoSEQ multiplex PCR assay. For the multiplex PCR, a mixture combining 60 forward primers for TCR Vbeta segments and 13 reverse primers for TCR Jbeta segments was used. A multiplex PCR assay on genomic DNA amplified the CDR3 region of rearranged TCR beta genes. The Illumina HiSeq System was used to sequence the amplified TCR beta libraries as 87-base-pair reads. In the authors' own workflow: A later analysis tallied 75 million to 95 million unique TCR beta chains across the 666 repertoires, and around 12 million of those chains were shared by two or more donors. Raw reads were error-corrected and collapsed into unique sequences with a nearest-neighbor algorithm that merged closely related sequences to remove PCR and sequencing errors. CDR3 sequences were aligned to IMGT reference sequences to assign V, D and J gene segments. For a sequence to be retained, a match of at least six nucleotides was required to both a V gene segment and a J gene segment. A rearrangement counted as productive if the CDR3 had no stop codons and remained in frame with V and J, and every other rearrangement counted as non-productive. CDR3 was defined according to IMGT convention as the region running from the second conserved V-encoded cysteine to the conserved J-encoded phenylalanine. The earlier analysis of about 590 of the donors excluded sequences that lacked an unambiguous match to a single V gene segment. An earlier analysis of some 500 of the donors classified V segments as functional when productive rearrangements were above 56.7% and as segregating when the standard deviation between donors was above 5%. A statistical classification framework was built for diagnosing cytomegalovirus status from the catalog of TCR beta chain sequences. A later analysis assigned V and J genes by comparing TCR nucleotide sequences with IMGT/GENE-DB human TR gene sequences. A later analysis assigned CDR3 sequences and most-parsimonious VDJ recombination scenarios with the TCRdist pipeline. A later analysis defined each TCR beta chain by its CDR3 amino acid sequence plus V-gene family, and excluded reads lacking a unique V-gene family. As a way to deal with suspected cross-contamination and a sequencing artifact, a later analysis dropped 640 or so nucleotide sequences that were highly shared and had low generation probability. In a later analysis, a clonal expansion index for each public chain was calculated from normalized within-repertoire ranks of inferred template counts. Generation probabilities in a later analysis came from a VDJ recombination model fitted to out-of-frame rearrangements, and those results were checked against IGoR. In a later analysis, TCR-TCR, TCR-HLA and TCR-CMV co-occurrence was scored with hypergeometric tests, and a repertoire-size bias correction was applied to TCR pairs. In a later analysis, false discovery rates were estimated by permuting HLA or CMV assignments 20 times. In a later analysis, co-occurring TCRs were grouped using DBSCAN, and TCRdist sequence similarity was added for clustering within HLA-allele-positive subsets. For co-occurrence clustering, repertoires with fewer than 30,000 or more than 120,000 public chains were excluded, along with four or five repertoires with anomalous nucleotide sharing. The table comes from immuneACCESS by way of TCRdb, which keeps in-frame sequences with V and J called. Part of the clones is missing from these tables; in studies checked, under half for an unresolved V gene and the rest for unknown reasons. V, J and clone size reflect that table, while D and trimming were determined from the DNA. The sample records roughly 290,000 clones, approximately 90% of which are singletons. The ten largest clonotypes hold about 2.3% of the sample.

Including the terminal cysteine and phenylalanine, the CDR3 comprises 14 residues. The only DNA kept is the CDR3, 42 bases in frame from the first base. The germline V gene specifies SGDLS as CDR1 and YYNGEE as CDR2. A distance of 13 bases separates the germline ends of V and J, which lose 2 bases and 4 bases respectively. Sequencing input: PBMCs. Recombination connected TRBV9 to TRBJ2-7; TRBD1 might be the D gene, on 5 matching bases. The source of this sequence is a woman aged 18-35 years in good health and CMV-seronegative. The nucleotides read TGTGCCAGCAGCGTCCAGGGTTCTGGGTACGAGCAGTACTTC. Its amino acids are CASSVQGSGYEQYF.